These 8 T cell receptor beta chains originate from one sample sequenced in a study of circulating CD8 cells and anti-PD-1 response in melanoma. Sorting of live CD3+CD8+TCRalphabeta+ cells by PD-1 and/or TIGIT gave four subsets. Each library started from about 14 ng of total RNA using the QIAseq Immune Repertoire TCR panel. From the reads, TCRdb called clonotypes with MiXCR, one entry per CDR3 protein. The sample has about 220 distinct CDR3 sequences; about a tenth are singletons. The sequencing here drew on CD8+ T cells from PBMCs, taken at baseline or after one month of anti-PD-1 therapy (not recorded which). The receptors were sampled from a human donor with melanoma.

This clonotype ranks as medium-sized. This chain uses TRBV10-3 with TRBJ2-3, with 9 nucleotides matching TRBD2. Germline-derived CDR1 and CDR2 are ENHRY and SYGVKD. The CDR3 has 14 amino acids. V shed 7 bases, J shed 1 base, and the junction held 3 bases outside the gene matches. The CDR3 nucleotides are TGTGCCATCAAGAAGCGGGGGGGCACAGATACGCAGTATTTT. Protein: CAIKKRGGTDTQYF.

This clonotype is medium-sized (0.01 to 0.1%) by share. The V and J genes are TRBV12-5 and TRBJ1-5; 7 bases line up with TRBD1. Germline CDR1 and CDR2: LGHNT and FRNRAP. The CDR3 runs to 15 residues. The trim removed 6 bases at V and 5 bases at J, leaving 10 bases unmatched. CDR3 bases: TGTGCTAGTGGCTCGACCCAGGGGGGATATCAGCCCCAGCATTTT. It encodes CASGSTQGGYQPQHF.

In this sample, this clonotype is medium-sized. The chain is built from TRBV25-1 and TRBJ2-4; TRBD1 aligns across 10 bases. The CDR3 runs 13 residues. Germline V gene lookup returns CDR1 MGHDK and CDR2 SYGVNS. J was trimmed by 5 bases and V by 8 bases; bases with no gene match: 3. DNA for the CDR3: TGTGCCAGCGGGGGGACAGGGGAAAACATTCAGTACTTC. It yields the protein CASGGTGENIQYF.

This clonotype is categorized as large. The CDR3 DNA sequence: TGTGCCAGCAGCCTTGACAGGGTCGGCACAGATACGCAGTATTTT. Protein: CASSLDRVGTDTQYF. The V gene is TRBV28, the J gene TRBJ2-3; the match to TRBD1 covers 7 bases. V dropped 6 bases and J dropped 1; count of bases not matched to a gene: 7. Looked up from germline, CDR1 is MDHEN and CDR2 is SYDVKM. The CDR3 covers 15 residues.

In this sample, this clonotype is medium-sized. The chain links TRBV28 to TRBJ2-7; no firm D call. The V gene lost 3 bases and the J gene lost 5 bases, with 8 bases spanning the gap. This CDR3 region has 12 residues. Looked up from germline, CDR1 is MDHEN and CDR2 is SYDVKM. DNA for the CDR3: TGTGCCAGCAGTTTGTCCCTCGACGAGCAGTACTTC. This gives the protein CASSLSLDEQYF.

By sample share, this clonotype is medium-sized (0.01 to 0.1%). This chain uses TRBV28 with TRBJ2-7; D might be TRBD2 (5 bases). The CDR3 is 12 amino acids. Germline lookup yields CDR1 MDHEN and CDR2 SYDVKM. Trimming cost V 5 bases and J 4 bases, with 9 bases left between them. CDR3 in amino acids: CASSSRRYEQYF. CDR3 DNA: TGTGCCAGCAGTAGCCGGAGGTACGAGCAGTACTTC. Full variable domain (outside the CDR3, taken from reference TRBV28 and TRBJ2-7): DVKVTQSSRYLVKRTGEKVFLECVQDMDHENMFWYRQDPGLGLRLIYFSYDVKMKEKGDIPEGYSVSREKKERFSLILESASTNQTSMYLCASSSRRYEQYFGPGTRLTVT.

This clonotype is deemed medium-sized (0.01 to 0.1%). The rearrangement joins TRBV12-3 or TRBV12-4 to TRBJ2-1; D is undetermined. The CDR3 length is 13 residues. The V gene lost 3 bases and the J gene lost 5 bases, with 8 bases spanning the gap. The CDR3 DNA is TGTGCCAGCAGTTTCTCCCGAAACAATGAGCAGTTCTTC. Its protein product is CASSFSRNNEQFF.

By share, this clonotype counts as medium-sized. This chain uses TRBV4-1 with TRBJ2-7; 10 nucleotides line up with TRBD2. This CDR3 is 16 amino acids long. J was trimmed by 2 bases and V by 1 base; bases with no gene match: 5. CDR1 is MGHRA and CDR2 is YSYEKL in the germline V gene. The CDR3, as DNA: TGCGCCAGCAGCCAAGTTCAACTAGCGGGAACCTACGAGCAGTACTTC. Translating it yields CASSQVQLAGTYEQYF.